This passage covers 25 T cell receptor beta chains from one sample sequenced in a study of T cells in Graves' hyperthyroidism and ophthalmopathy. The TCR beta CDR3 regions underwent amplification using RNA transcripts as the source. TCR CDR3 regions were first amplified by RT-PCR with HTBI primers. TCRdb reprocessed the multiplex PCR reads via MiXCR and lists one record per CDR3 protein. The sample lists about 640,000 distinct CDR3 sequences, 20% to 25% occurring once. Sample: blood. The receptors stem from a man in his thirties or forties with Graves' ophthalmopathy.

This clonotype showed up many times. This chain links TRBV7-2 with TRBJ2-5; D possibly uses TRBD1 or TRBD2 (5 bases each). The CDR3 has 15 amino acids. V lost 2 bases and J lost 4, with 14 bases in between. Germline V CDR1 and CDR2: SGHTA, FQGNSA. CDR3 in amino acids: CASSLRGPFRETQYF. The CDR3 DNA is TGTGCCAGCAGCTTACGGGGCCCGTTTAGAGAGACCCAGTACTTC.

This clonotype was picked up many times. The V call is TRBV30, the J call TRBJ1-1; 11 positions match TRBD1. Trimming at V came to 4 bases and at J to 6 bases, leaving 7 bases not matched to a gene. This CDR3 comprises 14 residues. Germline values: CDR1 GTSNPN, CDR2 SVGIG (reference sequence). The CDR3 spells CAWISGTGGPEAFF. The CDR3 nucleotides read TGTGCCTGGATCTCCGGGACAGGGGGACCTGAAGCTTTCTTT.

The rearrangement links TRBV20-1 to TRBJ2-7, with 16 bases fitting TRBD2. The V gene end was trimmed by 6 bases and the J gene end by 2 bases; junction bases not matched to a gene: 16. Germline values: CDR1 DFQATT, CDR2 SNEGSKA (reference sequence). The CDR3 spans 19 residues. The CDR3 coding sequence is TGCAGTGCCGGGAGAGGGGGACTAGCGGGAGGGCTCTTTCCCTACGAGCAGTACTTC. It yields the protein CSAGRGGLAGGLFPYEQYF.

The J gene is TRBJ1-4, the V gene TRBV20-1; a possible D gene is TRBD1 (5 bases). CDR3 length: 13 residues. Germline CDR1 is DFQATT and CDR2 is SNEGSKA (reference sequence). V was pared by 1 base and J by 6 bases, with 9 bases between. The CDR3 region is CSARAGGYEKLFF. The CDR3 nucleotides are TGCAGTGCTAGAGCTGGGGGTTATGAAAAACTGTTTTTT.

This clonotype has ten or more counts. J is TRBJ2-7 and V is TRBV12-3 or TRBV12-4, with D possibly TRBD2 on 6 matching bases. The V end lost 3 bases, the J end lost 6 bases, and 15 bases lay between the germline ends. The CDR3 is 14 amino acids. DNA for the CDR3: TGTGCCAGCAGTTTGGGACTCCAGGAGGGCGAGCAGTACTTC. It codes for CASSLGLQEGEQYF.

This clonotype was picked up one time. The V gene is TRBV5-6, the J gene TRBJ2-5, with D possibly matching TRBD1 (5 bases). CDR1 and CDR2 from the germline V gene are SGHDT and YYEEEE. Trimming left V 5 bases short and J 4 bases short, with 12 bases between. The CDR3 runs 13 residues. CDR3 protein: CASSAGWGETQYF. DNA for the CDR3: TGTGCCAGCAGTGCAGGGTGGGGAGAGACCCAGTACTTC.

This rearrangement joins TRBV6-1 to TRBJ1-5, with D possibly TRBD1 on 5 matching bases. Trimming took 8 bases from V and 3 from J, leaving 11 bases between them. Germline V gene lookup returns CDR1 MNHNS and CDR2 SASEGT. This CDR3 contains 13 residues. CDR3 bases: TGTGCCAGCGTAGGGGTGGTCAATCAGCCCCAGCATTTT. Translated, it gives CASVGVVNQPQHF.

The genes are TRBV5-1 and TRBJ2-2; D is perhaps TRBD2 (6 bases). The germline V gene has CDR1 SGHRS and CDR2 YFSETQ. Trimming took 4 bases from V and 5 from J, leaving 24 bases between them. The CDR3 is 18 amino acids. The CDR3 nucleotides read TGCGCCAGCAGCCCTCGCCTTCAAAGGCGGGACGGGACCGGGGAGCTGTTTTTT. Residues: CASSPRLQRRDGTGELFF.

The gene calls are TRBV7-3 and TRBJ2-5; a possible D gene is TRBD1 (5 bases). The CDR3 consists of 14 residues. Germline CDR1 reads SGHTA; CDR2 reads FQGTGA. Trimming left V 5 bases short and J 2 bases short, with 12 bases between. The CDR3 region is CASSPGFTQETQYF. As DNA, the CDR3 is TGTGCCAGCAGCCCAGGGTTCACTCAAGAGACCCAGTACTTC.

The CDR3 loop reads CASSSGPSEYNEQFF. The CDR3 DNA reads as TGTGCCAGCAGCAGCGGCCCGTCAGAATACAATGAGCAGTTCTTC. The chain employs TRBV5-5 and TRBJ2-1; tentative D call: TRBD2 (5 bases). V dropped 4 bases and J dropped 4 bases, with 15 bases sitting between them. CDR3 size: 15 residues. CDR1 SGHKS and CDR2 YYEKEE come from the germline V gene (reference sequence).

This clonotype has only a few counts. CDR3 sequence (DNA): TGTGCCAGCAGGCAAGGACAGGGAATAGGACAAGAGACCCAGTACTTC. Encoded protein: CASRQGQGIGQETQYF. This chain links TRBV7-6 with TRBJ2-5; 8 bases are shared with TRBD1. The CDR3 has 16 amino acids. V dropped 6 bases and J dropped 2; count of bases not matched to a gene: 11. Per germline, CDR1 SGHVS and CDR2 FNYEAQ. The entire variable domain, with the rest obtained from reference TRBV7-6 and TRBJ2-5, is as follows: GAGVSQSPRYKVTKRGQDVALRCDPISGHVSLYWYRQALGQGPEFLTYFNYEAQQDKSGLPNDRFSAERPEGSISTLTIQRTEQRDSAMYRCASRQGQGIGQETQYFGPGTRLLVL.

This clonotype was counted at least ten times. The rearrangement joins TRBV28 to TRBJ1-1; the D is unclear. Trimming removed 6 bases from V and 0 bases from J, with 8 bases in between. Germline CDR1 is MDHEN and CDR2 is SYDVKM. This CDR3 is 13 amino acids long. CDR3 amino acids: CASSPGMNTEAFF. The CDR3 bases are TGTGCCAGCAGCCCGGGAATGAACACTGAAGCTTTCTTT.

To note about this clonotype: The junction departs from germline at one end; a sequencing error may be responsible. This chain uses TRBV7-9 with TRBJ2-7; 8 bases match TRBD2. This CDR3 is built from 16 residues. The germline V gene has CDR1 SEHNR and CDR2 FQNEAQ (reference sequence). The CDR3 loop is CASSQSGGERGYEQYF. The CDR3 coding sequence is TGCGCCAGCAGCCAGTCGGGGGGGGAGAGGGGCTACGAGCAGTACTTC.

V and J are TRBV4-2 and TRBJ2-7; perhaps TRBD2 as D (7 bases). CDR1 is LGHNA and CDR2 is YNFKEQ in the germline V gene. This CDR3 comprises 15 residues. Trimming shortened V by 3 bases and J by 3 bases, and 15 bases separated the two germline ends. The CDR3 DNA reads TGTGCCAGCAGCCAGGCGGGGGCTAGCGGCTACGAGCAGTACTTC. As protein: CASSQAGASGYEQYF.

This clonotype was picked up a small number of times. The rearrangement links TRBV9 to TRBJ2-3, with a weak D call TRBD2 (6 bases). The CDR3 is 14 residues long. V was trimmed by 0 bases and J by 3 bases, leaving 8 bases between them. Germline V lookup: CDR1 SGDLS, CDR2 YYNGEE. The CDR3: CASSVVGGTDTQYF. In DNA, the CDR3 is TGTGCCAGCAGCGTAGTTGGGGGGACAGATACGCAGTATTTT.

This chain connects TRBV5-6 to TRBJ2-7, with 13 nucleotides matching TRBD2. The CDR3 sequence is 14 residues long. The V and J ends lost 2 bases and 7 bases, in that order; junction bases with no gene match: 3. Germline V gene lookup returns CDR1 SGHDT and CDR2 YYEEEE. The CDR3 DNA sequence: TGTGCCAGCAGCTTTGGGGGACTAGCGGGAGAGCAGTACTTC. The encoded protein is CASSFGGLAGEQYF.

This clonotype has a count of ten or more. The chain joins TRBV20-1 to TRBJ2-1; D is possibly TRBD2 (6 bases). The CDR3 totals 13 residues. Trimming removed 6 bases at V and 6 bases at J, with 15 bases between. CDR1 and CDR2 (germline): DFQATT, SNEGSKA (reference sequence). The CDR3 is CSAPPPGGNEQFF. Here the CDR3 DNA reads TGCAGTGCCCCTCCCCCCGGGGGCAATGAGCAGTTCTTC.

This clonotype was seen ten or more times. V and J are TRBV7-9 and TRBJ1-4; D unresolved. The CDR3 length is 11 residues. Trimming removed 3 bases at V and 8 bases at J, with 4 bases between. Germline-derived CDR1 and CDR2 are SEHNR and FQNEAQ (reference sequence). In DNA, the CDR3 is TGTGCCAGCAGCTTCAACGAAAAACTGTTTTTT. Its protein is CASSFNEKLFF.

There are a few counts of this clonotype. The V and J genes are TRBV2 and TRBJ1-4; no clear D. Trimming stripped 6 bases from V and 7 bases from J, with 18 bases between. The germline CDR1 and CDR2 sequences are SNHLY and FYNNEI. This CDR3 is built from 15 residues. The CDR3 is CASSPSVWRSEKLFF. For the CDR3, the DNA is TGTGCCAGCAGCCCCTCAGTCTGGCGGAGTGAAAAACTGTTTTTT.

This rearrangement joins TRBV6-2 or TRBV6-3 to TRBJ2-5; 7 positions agree with TRBD2. Germline V gene lookup returns CDR1 MNHEY and CDR2 SVGEGT. This CDR3 contains 14 residues. Trimming at V came to 6 bases and at J to 3 bases, leaving 7 bases not matched to a gene. CDR3 sequence: CASRRGRAKETQYF. In nucleotides, the CDR3 is TGTGCCAGCAGGAGAGGGAGGGCAAAAGAGACCCAGTACTTC.

The chain uses TRBV12-3 or TRBV12-4 and TRBJ2-7; TRBD2 agrees at 13 bases. This CDR3 has 15 residues. V was pared by 5 bases and J by 7 bases, with 8 bases of the junction left unmatched. CDR3 in amino acids: CASSIGLAGVGEQYF. DNA for the CDR3: TGTGCCAGCAGTATCGGACTAGCGGGAGTGGGGGAGCAGTACTTC.

This clonotype was counted between two and nine times. The chain links TRBV10-3 to TRBJ2-5; D remains ambiguous. Trimming left V 2 bases short and J 11 bases short, with 9 bases between. This CDR3 comprises 11 residues. Looked up from germline, CDR1 is ENHRY and CDR2 is SYGVKD. The CDR3 nucleotides are TGTGCCATCAGTGAGCAAGAAGCACAGTACTTC. It yields the protein CAISEQEAQYF.

This clonotype was recorded a few times. This chain connects TRBV5-1 to TRBJ2-1, with 8 bases lining up with TRBD2. The CDR3 is 16 amino acids. V shed 6 bases and J 6 bases; nucleotides not matched to a gene: 14. Germline V gene sequence: CDR1 SGHRS, CDR2 YFSETQ. CDR3 protein: CASNPISGVLVNEQFF. CDR3 coding DNA: TGCGCCAGCAACCCGATTAGCGGGGTTTTGGTCAATGAGCAGTTCTTC. Full variable domain (missing parts from reference TRBV5-1 and TRBJ2-1): KAGVTQTPRYLIKTRGQQVTLSCSPISGHRSVSWYQQTPGQGLQFLFEYFSETQRNKGNFPGRFSGRQFSNSRSEMNVSTLELGDSALYLCASNPISGVLVNEQFFGPGTRLTVL.

The chain carries TRBV29-1 and TRBJ2-3; D call uncertain. CDR1 and CDR2 (germline): SQVTM, ANQGSEA. The CDR3 consists of 13 residues. The V end was cut by 4 bases, the J end by 0 bases, with 8 bases between. The CDR3 is CSVVWASTDTQYF. The CDR3 DNA reads as TGCAGCGTTGTTTGGGCTAGCACAGATACGCAGTATTTT.

This clonotype has just a few counts. The chain couples TRBV12-3 or TRBV12-4 to TRBJ2-5, with D possibly being TRBD1 (6 bases). CDR3 length equals 14 residues. The V gene lost 5 bases and the J gene lost 5 bases, with 15 bases spanning the gap. CDR3 coding DNA: TGTGCCAGCAGTCCACAGGGTTTCTCGGAGACCCAGTACTTC. Protein sequence: CASSPQGFSETQYF.